This TCR beta chain was captured in a study of T cell repertoires in cytomegalovirus infection. The V end was cut by 4 bases, the J end by 8 bases, with 21 bases between. Germline-derived CDR1 and CDR2 are DFQATT and SNEGSKA (reference sequence). There are 15 residues in the CDR3. TCRdb used MiXCR to reprocess the reads, holding one entry per CDR3 protein. The table lists a few hundred thousand distinct CDR3 sequences, about 25% of them singletons. V usage is TRBV20-1 and J usage is TRBJ2-1, with D perhaps matching TRBD2 (6 bases). Material: PBMCs. The clonotype was recovered from a human donor in good health (CMV status not recorded). Some clones in this sample may be carry-over from other donors' samples. The CDR3 DNA reads as TGCAGTGCTACCCAACTAGCCGGGAATTTCGATGAGCAGTTCTTC. Translated, it gives CSATQLAGNFDEQFF.